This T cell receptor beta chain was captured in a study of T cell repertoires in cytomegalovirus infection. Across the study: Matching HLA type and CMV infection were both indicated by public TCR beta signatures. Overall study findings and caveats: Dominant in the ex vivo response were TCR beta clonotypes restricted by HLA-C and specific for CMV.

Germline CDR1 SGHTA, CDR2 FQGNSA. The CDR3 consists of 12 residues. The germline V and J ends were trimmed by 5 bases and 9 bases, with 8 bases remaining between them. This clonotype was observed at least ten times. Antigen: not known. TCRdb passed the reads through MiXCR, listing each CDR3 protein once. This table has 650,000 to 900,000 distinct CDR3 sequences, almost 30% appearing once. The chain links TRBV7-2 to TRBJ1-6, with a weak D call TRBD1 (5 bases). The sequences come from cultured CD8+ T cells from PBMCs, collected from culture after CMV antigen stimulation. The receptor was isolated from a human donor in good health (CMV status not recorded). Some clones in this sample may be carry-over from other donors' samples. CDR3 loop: CASSLDSSPLHF. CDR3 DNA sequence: TGTGCCAGCAGCCTCGACAGTTCACCCCTCCACTTT.